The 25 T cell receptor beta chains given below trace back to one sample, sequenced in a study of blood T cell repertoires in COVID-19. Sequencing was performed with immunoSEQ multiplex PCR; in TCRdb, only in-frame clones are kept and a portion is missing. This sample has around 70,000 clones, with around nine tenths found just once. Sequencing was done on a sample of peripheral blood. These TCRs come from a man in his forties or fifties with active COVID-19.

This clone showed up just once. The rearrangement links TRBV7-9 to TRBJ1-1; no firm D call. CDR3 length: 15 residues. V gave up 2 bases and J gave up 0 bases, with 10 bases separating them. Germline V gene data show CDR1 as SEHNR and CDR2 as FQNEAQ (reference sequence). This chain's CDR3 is CASSLRESLNTEAFF. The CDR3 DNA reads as TGTGCCAGCAGCTTACGGGAGTCCTTGAACACTGAAGCTTTCTTT.

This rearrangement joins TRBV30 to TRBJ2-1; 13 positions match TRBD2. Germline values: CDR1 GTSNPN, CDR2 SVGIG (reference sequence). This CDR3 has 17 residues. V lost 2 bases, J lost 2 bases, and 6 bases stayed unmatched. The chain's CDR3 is CAWSTSGGANPYNEQFF. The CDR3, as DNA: TGTGCCTGGAGTACTAGCGGGGGGGCCAACCCCTACAATGAGCAGTTCTTC.

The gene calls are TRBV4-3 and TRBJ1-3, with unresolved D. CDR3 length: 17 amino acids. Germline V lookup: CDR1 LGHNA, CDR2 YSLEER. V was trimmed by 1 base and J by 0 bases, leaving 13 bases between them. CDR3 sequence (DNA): TGCGCCAGCAGCCAAGGGGTACAGTTCCTCTCTGGAAACACCATATATTTT. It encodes CASSQGVQFLSGNTIYF.

The CDR3 nucleotides read TGCGCCAGCAGCTTCTACAGGGGGAACACTGAAGCTTTCTTT. Encoded protein: CASSFYRGNTEAFF. The chain links TRBV5-1 to TRBJ1-1, with 7 positions matching TRBD1. V shed 2 bases and J 1 base; nucleotides not matched to a gene: 2. The CDR3 runs to 14 residues. The germline CDR1 and CDR2 sequences are SGHRS and YFSETQ. Full variable domain (rest looked up from reference TRBV5-1 and TRBJ1-1): KAGVTQTPRYLIKTRGQQVTLSCSPISGHRSVSWYQQTPGQGLQFLFEYFSETQRNKGNFPGRFSGRQFSNSRSEMNVSTLELGDSALYLCASSFYRGNTEAFFGQGTRLTVV.

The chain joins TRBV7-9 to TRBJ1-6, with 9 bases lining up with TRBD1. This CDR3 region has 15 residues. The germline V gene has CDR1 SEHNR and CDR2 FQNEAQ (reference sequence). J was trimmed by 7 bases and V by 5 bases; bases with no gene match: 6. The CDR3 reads CASSRGQGMNSPLHF. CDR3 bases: TGTGCCAGCAGCCGGGGACAGGGAATGAATTCACCCCTCCACTTT.

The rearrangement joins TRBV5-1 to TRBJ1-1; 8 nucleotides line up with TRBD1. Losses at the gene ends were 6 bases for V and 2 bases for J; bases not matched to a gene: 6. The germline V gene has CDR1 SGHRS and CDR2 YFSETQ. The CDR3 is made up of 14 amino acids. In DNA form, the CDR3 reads TGCGCCAGCACTCAGGGGGCAGGAAACACTGAAGCTTTCTTT. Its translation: CASTQGAGNTEAFF.

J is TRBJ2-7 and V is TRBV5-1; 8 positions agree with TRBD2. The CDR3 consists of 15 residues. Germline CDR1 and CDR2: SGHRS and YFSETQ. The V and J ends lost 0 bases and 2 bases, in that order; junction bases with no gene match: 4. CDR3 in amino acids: CASSLVGSGAYEQYF. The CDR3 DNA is TGCGCCAGCAGCTTGGTAGGTAGCGGGGCCTACGAGCAGTACTTC.

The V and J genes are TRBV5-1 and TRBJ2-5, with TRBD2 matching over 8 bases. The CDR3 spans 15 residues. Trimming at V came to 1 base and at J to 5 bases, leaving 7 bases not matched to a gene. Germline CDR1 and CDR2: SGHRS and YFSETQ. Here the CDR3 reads CASSLLGGATETQYF. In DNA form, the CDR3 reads TGCGCCAGCAGCTTGCTCGGGGGGGCTACGGAGACCCAGTACTTC.

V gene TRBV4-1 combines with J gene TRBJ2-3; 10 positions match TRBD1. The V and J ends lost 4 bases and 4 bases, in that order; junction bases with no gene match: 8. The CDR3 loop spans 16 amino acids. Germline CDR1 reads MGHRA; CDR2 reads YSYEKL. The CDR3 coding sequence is TGCGCCAGCAGCCCCAGAGGGACAGGGGATCCAGATACGCAGTATTTT. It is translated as CASSPRGTGDPDTQYF.

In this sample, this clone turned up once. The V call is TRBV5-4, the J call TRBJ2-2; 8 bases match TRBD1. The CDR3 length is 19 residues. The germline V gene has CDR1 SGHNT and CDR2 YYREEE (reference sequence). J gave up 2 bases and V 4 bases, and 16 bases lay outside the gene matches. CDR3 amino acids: CASSRGSGRGPRNTGELFF. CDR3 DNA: TGTGCCAGCAGCCGTGGTTCAGGCAGGGGGCCCAGAAACACCGGGGAGCTGTTTTTT.

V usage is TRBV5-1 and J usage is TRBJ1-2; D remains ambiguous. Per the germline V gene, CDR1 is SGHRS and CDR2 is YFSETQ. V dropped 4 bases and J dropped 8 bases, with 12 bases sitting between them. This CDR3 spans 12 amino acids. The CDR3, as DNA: TGCGCCAGCAGCATCCTCCCTGGCGGCTACACCTTC. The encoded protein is CASSILPGGYTF.

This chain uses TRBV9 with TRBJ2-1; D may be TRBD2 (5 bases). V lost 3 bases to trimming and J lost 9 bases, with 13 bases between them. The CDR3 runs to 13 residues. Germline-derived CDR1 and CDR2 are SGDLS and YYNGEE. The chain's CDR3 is CASSGLAGGEQFF. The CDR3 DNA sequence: TGTGCCAGCAGCGGACTGGCCGGAGGTGAGCAGTTCTTC. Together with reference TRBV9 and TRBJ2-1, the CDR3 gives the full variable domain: DSGVTQTPKHLITATGQRVTLRCSPRSGDLSVYWYQQSLDQGLQFLIQYYNGEERAKGNILERFSAQQFPDLHSELNLSSLELGDSALYFCASSGLAGGEQFFGPGTRLTVL.

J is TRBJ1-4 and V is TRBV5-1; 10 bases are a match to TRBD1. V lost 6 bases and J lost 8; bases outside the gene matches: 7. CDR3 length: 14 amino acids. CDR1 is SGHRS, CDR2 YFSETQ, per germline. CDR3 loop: CASKGGTGEEKLFF. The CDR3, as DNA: TGCGCCAGCAAGGGGGGGACAGGGGAAGAAAAACTGTTTTTT. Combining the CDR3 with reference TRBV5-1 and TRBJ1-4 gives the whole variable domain KAGVTQTPRYLIKTRGQQVTLSCSPISGHRSVSWYQQTPGQGLQFLFEYFSETQRNKGNFPGRFSGRQFSNSRSEMNVSTLELGDSALYLCASKGGTGEEKLFFGSGTQLSVL.

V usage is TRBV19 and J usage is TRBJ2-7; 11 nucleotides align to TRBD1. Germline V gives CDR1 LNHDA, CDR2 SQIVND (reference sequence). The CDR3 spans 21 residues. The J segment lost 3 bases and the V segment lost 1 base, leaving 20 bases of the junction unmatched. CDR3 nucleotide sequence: TGTGCCAGTAGTATAGGAATCTTGTCGGGACAGGGGGTGGAAAAGGGCTACGAGCAGTACTTC. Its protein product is CASSIGILSGQGVEKGYEQYF.

This chain's CDR3 is CASSLGVGEKLFF. In nucleotides, the CDR3 is TGCGCCAGCAGCTTAGGGGTAGGGGAAAAACTGTTTTTT. V usage is TRBV4-1 and J usage is TRBJ1-4, with a weak D call TRBD1 (5 bases). The CDR3 is 13 residues long. Trimming pared 5 bases from V and 8 bases from J, leaving 12 bases between. CDR1 is MGHRA and CDR2 is YSYEKL in the germline V gene.

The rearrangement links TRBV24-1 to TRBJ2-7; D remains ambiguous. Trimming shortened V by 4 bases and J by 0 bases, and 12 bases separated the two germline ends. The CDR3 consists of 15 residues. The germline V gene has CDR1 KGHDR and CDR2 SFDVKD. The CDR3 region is CATSDAMKHSYEQYF. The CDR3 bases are TGTGCCACCAGTGACGCGATGAAGCACTCCTACGAGCAGTACTTC.

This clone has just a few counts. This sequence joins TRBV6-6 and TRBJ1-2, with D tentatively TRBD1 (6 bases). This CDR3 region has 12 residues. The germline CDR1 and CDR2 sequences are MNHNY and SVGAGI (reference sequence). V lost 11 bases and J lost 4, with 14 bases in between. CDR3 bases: TGTGCCGCAGGGGAGCCACTCTATGGCTACACCTTC. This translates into CAAGEPLYGYTF.

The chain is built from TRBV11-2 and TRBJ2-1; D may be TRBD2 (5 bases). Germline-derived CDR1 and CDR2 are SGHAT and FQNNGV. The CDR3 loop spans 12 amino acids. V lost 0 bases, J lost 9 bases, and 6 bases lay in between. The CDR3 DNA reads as TGTGCCAGCAGCTTAGATCGGGGTGAGCAGTTCTTC. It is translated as CASSLDRGEQFF.

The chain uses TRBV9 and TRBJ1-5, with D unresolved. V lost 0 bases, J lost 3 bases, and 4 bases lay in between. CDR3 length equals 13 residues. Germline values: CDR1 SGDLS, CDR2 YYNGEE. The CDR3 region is CASSVAPNQPQHF. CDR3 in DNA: TGTGCCAGCAGCGTAGCTCCCAATCAGCCCCAGCATTTT.

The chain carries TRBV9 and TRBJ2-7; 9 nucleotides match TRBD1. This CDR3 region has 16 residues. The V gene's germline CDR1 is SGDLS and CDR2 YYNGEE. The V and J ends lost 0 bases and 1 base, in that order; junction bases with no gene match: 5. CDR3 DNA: TGTGCCAGCAGCGTAGGGCGGGACAGGGCATCCTACGAGCAGTACTTC. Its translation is CASSVGRDRASYEQYF.

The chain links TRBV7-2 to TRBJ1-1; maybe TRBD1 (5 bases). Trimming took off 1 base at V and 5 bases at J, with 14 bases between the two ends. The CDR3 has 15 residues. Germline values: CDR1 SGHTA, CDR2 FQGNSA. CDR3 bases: TGTGCCAGCAGCTTAGAGATGGGGCGTGTGACTGAAGCTTTCTTT. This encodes CASSLEMGRVTEAFF.

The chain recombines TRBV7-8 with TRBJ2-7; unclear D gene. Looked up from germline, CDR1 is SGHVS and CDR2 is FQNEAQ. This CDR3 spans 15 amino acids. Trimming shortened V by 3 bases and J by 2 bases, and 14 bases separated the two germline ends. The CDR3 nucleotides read TGTGCCAGCAGCTTCCTCAGATCCTTAACCTACGAGCAGTACTTC. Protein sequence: CASSFLRSLTYEQYF.

CDR3 amino acids: CASRGDSEREHGELFF. In DNA form, the CDR3 reads TGTGCCAGCAGGGGGGATTCGGAGCGGGAGCACGGGGAGCTGTTTTTT. The chain combines TRBV2 with TRBJ2-2; TRBD2 matches at 8 bases. The CDR3 is made up of 16 amino acids. V was pared by 6 bases and J by 7 bases, with 13 bases of the junction left unmatched. Germline CDR1 and CDR2: SNHLY and FYNNEI.

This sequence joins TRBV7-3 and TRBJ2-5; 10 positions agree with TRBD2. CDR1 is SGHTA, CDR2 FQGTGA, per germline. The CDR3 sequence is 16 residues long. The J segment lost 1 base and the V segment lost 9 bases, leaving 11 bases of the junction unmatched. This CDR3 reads CARDRTSGEFQETQYF. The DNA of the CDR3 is TGTGCCAGGGATCGAACTAGCGGGGAATTCCAAGAGACCCAGTACTTC.

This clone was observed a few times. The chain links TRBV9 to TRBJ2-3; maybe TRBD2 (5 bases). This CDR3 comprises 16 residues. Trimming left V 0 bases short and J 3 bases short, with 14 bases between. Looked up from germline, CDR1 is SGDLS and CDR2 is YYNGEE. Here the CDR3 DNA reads TGTGCCAGCAGCGTAGAAGTAGCGTGGGGTACAGATACGCAGTATTTT. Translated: CASSVEVAWGTDTQYF. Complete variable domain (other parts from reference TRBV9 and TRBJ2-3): DSGVTQTPKHLITATGQRVTLRCSPRSGDLSVYWYQQSLDQGLQFLIQYYNGEERAKGNILERFSAQQFPDLHSELNLSSLELGDSALYFCASSVEVAWGTDTQYFGPGTRLTVL.